Below are 16 T cell receptor beta chains sequenced from a single sample in a study of technical replicates of blood from a handful of donors. The table came from immunoSEQ multiplex PCR; TCRdb's copy has only in-frame clones and leaves some out. The sample has around 70,000 clones, around 95% seen once; the top ten hold 0.2% to 0.3%. The sample taken for sequencing was T cells isolated from PBMCs. These receptors all come from a human donor in good health.

The chain employs TRBV5-1 and TRBJ2-3; the match to TRBD2 covers 11 bases. Germline CDR1 and CDR2: SGHRS and YFSETQ. The length of the CDR3 is 15 residues. J gave up 3 bases and V 3 bases, and 3 bases lay outside the gene matches. The CDR3 loop reads CASSWGLAVTDTQYF. In DNA, the CDR3 is TGCGCCAGCAGCTGGGGACTAGCGGTAACAGATACGCAGTATTTT.

This chain links TRBV4-2 with TRBJ1-1; 7 bases are a match to TRBD1. Germline V gene lookup returns CDR1 LGHNA and CDR2 YNFKEQ. V was clipped by 5 bases and J by 0 bases; unmatched bases: 3. The CDR3 extends over 14 amino acids. In DNA form, the CDR3 reads TGTGCCAGCAGCGGGACAGTAATGAACACTGAAGCTTTCTTT. Translation: CASSGTVMNTEAFF.

Only one count was recorded for this clone. The chain joins TRBV4-1 to TRBJ2-7, with 14 bases identical to TRBD2. V shed 1 base and J 4 bases; nucleotides not matched to a gene: 9. The germline gives CDR1 MGHRA, CDR2 YSYEKL. This CDR3 is built from 18 residues. The CDR3 DNA sequence: TGCGCCAGCAGCCAAGTGCGCGGGACTAGCGGGAGAGGGTACGAGCAGTACTTC. As protein: CASSQVRGTSGRGYEQYF.

V is TRBV6-6 and J is TRBJ1-1; D is perhaps TRBD1 (5 bases). V lost 4 bases and J lost 7, with 10 bases in between. In germline, CDR1 is MNHNY, CDR2 SVGAGI (reference sequence). CDR3 length: 12 amino acids. Written as DNA, the CDR3 is TGTGCCAGCAGTTCCCGACAGATTGAAGCTTTCTTT. This encodes CASSSRQIEAFF.

The chain recombines TRBV4-1 with TRBJ2-2; TRBD2 aligns across 13 bases. CDR3 size: 19 residues. Germline V gene data show CDR1 as MGHRA and CDR2 as YSYEKL. The V gene end was trimmed by 4 bases and the J gene end by 1 base; junction bases not matched to a gene: 9. CDR3 nucleotide sequence: TGCGCCAGCAGCCGTGACGGACTAGCGGGAGTGGGGAACACCGGGGAGCTGTTTTTT. It specifies CASSRDGLAGVGNTGELFF.

The gene calls are TRBV30 and TRBJ2-3; D gene ambiguous. Deletions cut 0 bases from V and 6 bases from J, with 4 bases between. Germline V gives CDR1 GTSNPN, CDR2 SVGIG (reference sequence). This CDR3 contains 11 residues. In nucleotides, the CDR3 is TGTGCCTGGAGTGTACTTGATACGCAGTATTTT. Translation: CAWSVLDTQYF.

The rearrangement links TRBV7-6 to TRBJ2-2, with 7 bases aligning to TRBD1. V gave up 4 bases and J gave up 7 bases; unmatched junction bases: 3. The CDR3 spans 13 residues. Germline lookup yields CDR1 SGHVS and CDR2 FNYEAQ. This CDR3 is CASSSGTDGELFF. The CDR3 bases are TGTGCCAGCAGCTCCGGGACAGACGGGGAGCTGTTTTTT.

Turning to this clone: One end of the junction varies from germline; a read error may be responsible. The chain couples TRBV6-6 to TRBJ2-1; 7 bases map to TRBD1. Germline lookup yields CDR1 MNHNY and CDR2 SVGAGI (reference sequence). The length of the CDR3 is 14 residues. The CDR3 nucleotides are TGTGCCAGCACTTACAGGGGTGACTACAATGAGCAGTTCTTC. Translation: CASTYRGDYNEQFF.

This clone was observed once. The V gene is TRBV28, the J gene TRBJ2-7; D possibly corresponds to TRBD1 (6 bases). There are 13 residues in the CDR3. Between the trimmed V and J ends, which lost 6 bases and 3 bases, there was a span of 12 bases. The germline V gene has CDR1 MDHEN and CDR2 SYDVKM. The DNA of the CDR3 is TGTGCCAGCAGAGGGACACCAGACTACGAGCAGTACTTC. It specifies CASRGTPDYEQYF.

The chain has TRBV11-2 and TRBJ1-1; a possible D gene is TRBD1 (6 bases). CDR3 length: 15 amino acids. Germline V gene sequence: CDR1 SGHAT, CDR2 FQNNGV. Trimming left V 8 bases short and J 1 base short, with 17 bases between. As DNA, the CDR3 is TGTGCCAGCGGATCCCGGGACACCCCGAACACTGAAGCTTTCTTT. Translating gives CASGSRDTPNTEAFF.

This chain links TRBV5-1 with TRBJ2-7, with 8 bases fitting TRBD2. The CDR3 is 15 residues long. V shed 4 bases, J shed 0 bases, and the junction held 6 bases outside the gene matches. The germline V gene has CDR1 SGHRS and CDR2 YFSETQ. The chain's CDR3 is CASSGTSGSSYEQYF. CDR3 in DNA: TGCGCCAGCAGCGGTACTAGCGGAAGCTCCTACGAGCAGTACTTC.

V and J are TRBV19 and TRBJ2-4; D not resolved. The CDR3 has 14 residues. Trimming took 6 bases from V and 0 from J, leaving 9 bases between them. Germline CDR1 reads LNHDA; CDR2 reads SQIVND (reference sequence). DNA for the CDR3: TGTGCCAGTAGCCTAGTGCTAGCCAAAAACATTCAGTACTTC. Protein sequence: CASSLVLAKNIQYF.

The J gene is TRBJ2-3, the V gene TRBV5-6; 9 bases agree with TRBD1. Germline V gene sequence: CDR1 SGHDT, CDR2 YYEEEE. Germline trimming cut 4 bases from V and 7 bases from J; bases unmatched to any gene: 10. This CDR3 has 15 residues. Here the CDR3 DNA reads TGTGCCAGCAGCCCCACCGGGACAGGGCTTTATACGCAGTATTTT. Encoded protein: CASSPTGTGLYTQYF.

V gene TRBV6-6 combines with J gene TRBJ1-2, with 9 bases aligning to TRBD1. From germline, CDR1 is MNHNY and CDR2 SVGAGI (reference sequence). Trimming removed 6 bases from V and 8 bases from J; junction bases left unmatched: 16. There are 16 residues in the CDR3. CDR3 region: CASRKQGAVDSFGYTF. CDR3 DNA sequence: TGTGCCAGCAGGAAACAGGGGGCAGTAGACTCGTTCGGCTACACCTTC.

The chain carries TRBV19 and TRBJ2-7; 7 positions match TRBD2. The CDR3 loop spans 13 amino acids. V lost 4 bases and J lost 7; bases outside the gene matches: 7. Germline CDR1 is LNHDA and CDR2 is SQIVND (reference sequence). CDR3 residues: CASSTTSLREQYF. CDR3 bases: TGTGCCAGTAGTACGACTAGCCTTCGGGAGCAGTACTTC.

The chain combines TRBV6-4 with TRBJ2-5, with TRBD2 matching 11 bases. The CDR3 loop spans 15 amino acids. Germline trimming cut 4 bases from V and 4 bases from J; bases unmatched to any gene: 5. Germline V lookup: CDR1 MRHNA, CDR2 SNTAGT. The CDR3 bases are TGTGCCAGCAGTGCCGGGACTAGCGGAGGAGAGACCCAGTACTTC. This sequence encodes CASSAGTSGGETQYF.